This entry is about one T cell receptor (beta chain). Its antigen is unidentified. These data are taken from a study of chemoradiotherapy in HPV16-positive cancers. Across the whole study: Two HPV16-positive patients' cells yielded candidate HPV-specific clones and common motifs.

The study, taken as a whole, reports: In HPV16-positive patients, HPV-responsive T-cell expansion tracked better recurrence-free survival. During treatment, candidate HPV-specific clones and E7-related motifs expanded in tumor.

Germline V lookup: CDR1 SGHRS, CDR2 YFSETQ. The CDR3 length is 12 residues. The V gene lost 2 bases and the J gene lost 8 bases, with 10 bases spanning the gap. Clones were read by immunoSEQ multiplex PCR, and TCRdb kept only the in-frame ones, dropping some. In the table there are about 5,900 clones, 73% of which are singletons. V gene TRBV5-1 combines with J gene TRBJ1-2; D perhaps matches TRBD1 (5 bases). This specimen was taken from a patient who underwent chemoradiotherapy. This clonotype was sampled from a human donor with HPV-associated anogenital cancer. The CDR3 spells CASSLAGQGYTF. DNA of the CDR3: TGCGCCAGCAGCTTAGCAGGGCAGGGCTACACCTTC.